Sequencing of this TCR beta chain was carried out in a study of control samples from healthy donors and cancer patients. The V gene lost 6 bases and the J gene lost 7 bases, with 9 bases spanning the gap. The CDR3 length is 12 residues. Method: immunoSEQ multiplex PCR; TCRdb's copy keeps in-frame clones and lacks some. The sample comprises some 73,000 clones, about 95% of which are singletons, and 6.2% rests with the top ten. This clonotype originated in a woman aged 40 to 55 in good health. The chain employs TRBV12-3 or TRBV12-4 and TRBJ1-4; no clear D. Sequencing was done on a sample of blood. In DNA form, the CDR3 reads TGTGCCAGCAGCGTCTCAGTTGAAAAACTGTTTTTT. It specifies CASSVSVEKLFF.